This TCR beta chain was obtained from a study of Ad26.COV2.S vaccination and SARS-CoV-2 variants listed by TCRdb under 2021. Regarding the study in general: Vaccine-arm donors were drawn from COV1001, a multicentre, randomized, double-blind, placebo-controlled phase I-IIa trial of Ad26.COV2.S in healthy adults. Ad26.COV2.S was administered intramuscularly at 5 x 10^10 or 1 x 10^11 viral particles, either as a single shot or as two shots given 56 days apart. TCRbeta repertoire sequencing served as the tool for gauging how specific and how broad the SARS-CoV-2-reactive T cell receptors were following Ad26.COV2.S vaccination. The TCR-sequenced set comprised around 32 samples: approximately 19 Ad26.COV2.S vaccine recipients, 5 placebo recipients and 8 SARS-CoV-2 convalescent individuals. Trial participants were randomized into five groups of five: low-dose or high-dose Ad26.COV2.S given once or twice, or placebo on both occasions. Investigators did not know the trial group allocation while performing experiments and assessing outcomes. Points the paper makes about the study in general: Vaccine and placebo recipients had similar non-spike TCR breadth, a finding consistent with the vaccine containing only spike. The authors noted that the TCR breadth and depth analyses may have underestimated total T cell responses. Ad26.COV2.S recipients had higher spike-specific TCR breadth than placebo recipients (P = 0.0014). The study lacked the statistical power to compare responses across vaccine doses or regimens. After vaccination, spike-specific CD8+ and CD4+ T cell responses were reported to show substantial breadth.

This clone showed up just a few times. What this receptor recognizes is not known. Nothing much larger sits one base from this clone, and base qualities are not available. TCRbeta CDR3 regions were sequenced with the immunoSEQ Assay. After extraction, genomic DNA underwent amplification by bias-controlled multiplex PCR, followed by high-throughput sequencing. In the authors' own workflow: To quantify the absolute abundance of each unique TCRbeta CDR3 region, sequences were collapsed and filtered. Usable DNA was measured by amplifying reference genes present in all nucleated cells, and TCRbeta template counts were normalized to that usable DNA to estimate T cell fraction. Repertoire TCRs were annotated as SARS-CoV-2-specific when V gene, CDR3 amino acid sequence and J gene were exactly matched to a known reactive TCR set. The reference SARS-CoV-2 TCR set was derived from MIRA and filtered for enrichment in COVID-19-positive ImmuneCODE repertoires, a step that removed public or cross-reactive TCRs. Drawing on the MIRA antigens, annotated TCRs were analysed further at the level of specific ORF or position within ORF. Breadth was defined as the number of annotated unique rearrangements divided by the total number of unique productive rearrangements, and depth was defined as the summed frequency of the annotated unique rearrangements. Two-sided Wilcoxon rank-sum tests were applied when comparing TCR breadth between groups. TCRdb limited this immuneACCESS table to in-frame rearrangements with V and J called. A share of clones is missing; checked studies link under half to unresolved V genes, and the rest is unexplained. From that table come the V and J calls and clone size; the DNA was used to work out D and trimming. The sample table holds about 400,000 clones, of which 89% were seen once. Of the sample, 1.9% falls within the top ten clones.

Deletion took 0 bases off V and 6 bases off J, with a span of 10 bases between the germline ends. From its cysteine to its phenylalanine, the CDR3 spans 13 amino acids. Of all the DNA, just the CDR3 is kept, 39 bases in frame from base 1. For CDR1 and CDR2, the germline V gene lists SGHRS and YFSETQ. The intended sense of this specimen's treatment or condition label: roughly 18 received Ad26.COV2.S at low or high dose, single or two shots; five or six received placebo; per-sample allocation not given. Repertoires of vaccine and placebo recipients were sequenced from samples taken on day 63 after the first injection. Between 29 July and 7 August 2020, Cohort 1b enrolled some 25 adults aged 18-55 years at one site in Boston, USA. Ad26.COV2.S was a replication-incompetent adenovirus type 26 vector that expressed a prefusion-stabilized SARS-CoV-2 spike protein derived from the original Wuhan strain.

The sequence came from a person aged 18 to 59 who received the Ad26.COV2.S COVID-19 vaccine or a placebo. The chain is made from TRBV5-1 and TRBJ2-7, and TRBD2 may be the D gene, going by 6 matching bases. Sequencing used peripheral blood, obtained in a trial of Ad26.COV2.S vaccine versus placebo. The DNA sequence is as follows: TGCGCCAGCAGCTTGGGGACTACGGGCGAGCAGTACTTC. Translation gives CASSLGTTGEQYF.